This passage covers 29 T cell receptor beta chains from one sample sequenced in a study of shared clonotypes between healthy human individuals. Assay used: immunoSEQ multiplex PCR; TCRdb lists only in-frame clones, some missing. The data hold 2,100,000 or so clones, with approximately 94% observed a single time. The specimen was naive CD4+ T cells sorted from blood. Subset reported: CD45RA+ positively selected. The receptors were gathered from a man younger than 35 in good health.

There are a few counts of this clone. The chain is built from TRBV6-1 and TRBJ1-6; unclear D gene. Trimming cost V 6 bases and J 7 bases, with 10 bases left between them. CDR1 is MNHNS and CDR2 is SASEGT in the germline V gene. This CDR3 contains 13 residues. Here the CDR3 DNA reads TGTGCCAGCAGAAGGGTCGAAAATTCACCCCTCCACTTT. Translated: CASRRVENSPLHF.

V is TRBV2 and J is TRBJ1-6, with D unresolved. The germline V gene has CDR1 SNHLY and CDR2 FYNNEI. This CDR3 region has 13 residues. Trimming took 7 bases from V and 8 from J, leaving 12 bases between them. DNA for the CDR3: TGTGCCAGCAAAAGGGCTCTCTATTCACCCCTCCACTTT. Protein: CASKRALYSPLHF.

The gene calls are TRBV28 and TRBJ2-3, with TRBD2 matching over 11 bases. Trimming at V came to 3 bases and at J to 0 bases, leaving 8 bases not matched to a gene. Germline assignment: CDR1 MDHEN and CDR2 SYDVKM. The CDR3 loop spans 18 amino acids. This CDR3 is CASSFPLLAGASTDTQYF. DNA of the CDR3: TGTGCCAGCAGTTTTCCGTTACTAGCGGGGGCTAGCACAGATACGCAGTATTTT. Complete variable domain (other parts from reference TRBV28 and TRBJ2-3): DVKVTQSSRYLVKRTGEKVFLECVQDMDHENMFWYRQDPGLGLRLIYFSYDVKMKEKGDIPEGYSVSREKKERFSLILESASTNQTSMYLCASSFPLLAGASTDTQYFGPGTRLTVL.

The gene calls are TRBV2 and TRBJ2-7; D remains ambiguous. The length of the CDR3 is 12 residues. Germline lookup yields CDR1 SNHLY and CDR2 FYNNEI. V was pared by 7 bases and J by 2 bases, with 9 bases between. CDR3 nucleotide sequence: TGTGCCAGCACCGAAGGAACCTACGAGCAGTACTTC. This encodes CASTEGTYEQYF.

This clone has just one count. The DNA for the CDR3 is TGTGCCAGTAGTCGAGGAAGGGACAGGGTCTTTTCAGCTAACTATGGCTACACCTTC. It codes for CASSRGRDRVFSANYGYTF. The chain combines TRBV19 with TRBJ1-2, with 9 bases lining up with TRBD1. The germline V gene encodes CDR1 LNHDA and CDR2 SQIVND (reference sequence). V lost 5 bases, J lost 0 bases, and 16 bases stayed unmatched. The CDR3 length is 19 residues.

The chain is built from TRBV11-2 and TRBJ2-1; 7 bases are shared with TRBD2. The CDR3 length is 15 residues. The junction had 10 bases not matched to a gene; V was cut back by 6 bases and J by 5 bases. Germline V lookup: CDR1 SGHAT, CDR2 FQNNGV. CDR3 nucleotide sequence: TGTGCCAGCAGGCTAAGCGGGGCCAGGAACAATGAGCAGTTCTTC. Protein: CASRLSGARNNEQFF.

The genes are TRBV7-2 and TRBJ1-2; 12 bases are shared with TRBD1. With 5 bases clipped from V and 5 bases from J, the junction kept 12 bases outside the gene matches. CDR3 length equals 17 residues. In germline, CDR1 is SGHTA, CDR2 FQGNSA. CDR3 protein: CASSRTGTGGANYGYTF. In nucleotides, the CDR3 is TGTGCCAGCAGCCGGACCGGGACAGGGGGCGCGAATTATGGCTACACCTTC.

CDR3 sequence reads: CASSLLQGAYEQYF. CDR3 coding DNA: TGTGCCAGCAGTTTATTACAGGGGGCGTACGAGCAGTACTTC. This sequence joins TRBV28 and TRBJ2-7, with 9 bases lining up with TRBD1. V shed 1 base, J shed 4 bases, and the junction held 2 bases outside the gene matches. The CDR3 is made up of 14 amino acids. The V gene's germline CDR1 is MDHEN and CDR2 SYDVKM.

V gene TRBV7-2 combines with J gene TRBJ2-1; 10 bases align to TRBD2. Germline lookup yields CDR1 SGHTA and CDR2 FQGNSA. The CDR3 length is 16 residues. Trimming cost V 3 bases and J 3 bases; bases outside gene matches: 5. The CDR3 DNA follows: TGTGCCAGCAGCTTCTCACTAGCGGGAAGCTACAATGAGCAGTTCTTC. Its translation is CASSFSLAGSYNEQFF.

The V call is TRBV11-3, the J call TRBJ2-5; 7 bases line up with TRBD1. Germline V CDR1 and CDR2: SGHNT, YENEEA. V was clipped by 3 bases and J by 0 bases; unmatched bases: 4. The CDR3 extends over 15 amino acids. Written as DNA, the CDR3 is TGTGCCAGCAGCTTGGGACAGAAGTACCAAGAGACCCAGTACTTC. Translation gives CASSLGQKYQETQYF.

The chain employs TRBV6-5 and TRBJ2-7; weak D call: TRBD2 (6 bases). The CDR3 extends over 14 amino acids. Looked up from germline, CDR1 is MNHEY and CDR2 is SVGAGI. V gave up 6 bases and J gave up 3 bases, with 15 bases separating them. This CDR3 is CASSPFRRGYEQYF. Written as DNA, the CDR3 is TGTGCCAGCAGCCCCTTCAGGAGGGGCTACGAGCAGTACTTC.

As regards this clone: The same CDR3 can be traced to other DNA sequences in this sample. This chain links TRBV30 with TRBJ2-7; D is undetermined. The CDR3 covers 13 residues. Per germline, CDR1 GTSNPN and CDR2 SVGIG (reference sequence). Trimming took off 2 bases at V and 3 bases at J, with 11 bases between the two ends. The CDR3 protein is CAWSLAGGYEQYF. As DNA, the CDR3 is TGTGCCTGGAGTCTCGCAGGCGGCTACGAGCAGTACTTC.

This chain joins TRBV30 and TRBJ2-5; D is perhaps TRBD1 or TRBD2 (5 bases each). V lost 3 bases, J lost 4 bases, and 9 bases lay in between. This CDR3 is built from 12 residues. The V gene's germline CDR1 is GTSNPN and CDR2 SVGIG (reference sequence). As DNA, the CDR3 is TGTGCCTGGAGAATGAGGGGAGAGACCCAGTACTTC. Translating gives CAWRMRGETQYF.

This clone was recorded only once. The chain links TRBV29-1 to TRBJ2-3, with D hard to call. This CDR3 comprises 11 residues. The V end was cut by 7 bases, the J end by 6 bases, with 11 bases between. CDR1 and CDR2 (germline): SQVTM, ANQGSEA. This chain's CDR3 is CSAHRTDTQYF. The CDR3 nucleotides read TGCAGCGCCCACCGGACGGATACGCAGTATTTT.

Turning to this clone: This sample includes further DNA sequences coding for the same CDR3. The chain links TRBV6-6 to TRBJ2-3; a weak D match, TRBD1 (7 bases). The CDR3 sequence is 13 residues long. From germline, CDR1 is MNHNY and CDR2 SVGAGI (reference sequence). Trimming took off 9 bases at V and 5 bases at J, with 15 bases between the two ends. The CDR3 region is CASRQGGGDTQYF. In DNA, the CDR3 is TGTGCCAGTCGACAGGGAGGCGGAGATACGCAGTATTTT.

CDR3 amino acids: CASSSGAGAYNEQFF. CDR3 DNA: TGTGCCAGCAGCTCTGGGGCGGGGGCCTACAATGAGCAGTTCTTC. The chain uses TRBV7-2 and TRBJ2-1; 7 positions match TRBD2. V lost 4 bases, J lost 2 bases, and 5 bases stayed unmatched. Germline values: CDR1 SGHTA, CDR2 FQGNSA. There are 15 residues in the CDR3.

In this sample, this clone turned up once. This chain joins TRBV30 and TRBJ2-5; possibly TRBD2 for D (5 bases). V was pared by 3 bases and J by 2 bases, with 16 bases between. Germline CDR1 and CDR2: GTSNPN and SVGIG (reference sequence). This CDR3 is 15 amino acids long. The CDR3 here is CAWSAVGAEQETQYF. DNA of the CDR3: TGTGCCTGGAGCGCCGTGGGAGCGGAACAAGAGACCCAGTACTTC.

The chain employs TRBV4-1 and TRBJ2-1, with unresolved D. From germline, CDR1 is MGHRA and CDR2 YSYEKL. This CDR3 has 13 amino acids. V lost 1 base and J lost 5, with 6 bases in between. The CDR3 spells CASSQVFDNEQFF. DNA for the CDR3: TGCGCCAGCAGCCAAGTGTTCGACAATGAGCAGTTCTTC.

The chain couples TRBV29-1 to TRBJ2-7, with D perhaps TRBD2 (5 bases). The CDR3 loop spans 13 amino acids. The V and J ends lost 0 bases and 10 bases respectively, with 16 bases between them. Germline V gene lookup returns CDR1 SQVTM and CDR2 ANQGSEA. Here the CDR3 DNA reads TGCAGCGTTGAAGATTTTCGAGCGGCCACACAGTACTTC. The encoded protein is CSVEDFRAATQYF.

This chain uses TRBV30 with TRBJ1-1; D is possibly TRBD1 (6 bases). This CDR3 contains 16 residues. Germline CDR1 and CDR2: GTSNPN and SVGIG (reference sequence). With 0 bases removed from V and 1 base from J, the gap between germline ends came to 15 bases. This CDR3 reads CAWSVNPGQRNTEAFF. In DNA, the CDR3 is TGTGCCTGGAGTGTAAATCCCGGACAGAGGAACACTGAAGCTTTCTTT.

The rearrangement joins TRBV14 to TRBJ2-5, with D possibly being TRBD1 (5 bases). Germline V gives CDR1 SGHDN, CDR2 FVKESK. The V end lost 4 bases, the J end lost 5 bases, and 8 bases lay between the germline ends. The CDR3 consists of 12 residues. The CDR3 DNA is TGTGCCAGCAGCCTAGCAGGGGAGACCCAGTACTTC. Amino acid sequence: CASSLAGETQYF.

The gene calls are TRBV2 and TRBJ1-1; D not resolved. CDR3 length equals 14 residues. The V end lost 6 bases, the J end lost 0 bases, and 11 bases lay between the germline ends. In germline, CDR1 is SNHLY, CDR2 FYNNEI. CDR3 sequence: CASSPTRMNTEAFF. CDR3 sequence (DNA): TGTGCCAGCAGCCCGACAAGAATGAACACTGAAGCTTTCTTT.

This sequence joins TRBV5-4 and TRBJ2-4, with D maybe TRBD2 (5 bases). The V gene's germline CDR1 is SGHNT and CDR2 YYREEE (reference sequence). There are 16 residues in the CDR3. Trimming left V 4 bases short and J 6 bases short, with 20 bases between. CDR3 protein: CASSLKRGPEGNIQYF. In DNA form, the CDR3 reads TGTGCCAGCAGCCTCAAGAGAGGGCCAGAGGGAAACATTCAGTACTTC. The complete variable domain, with remaining parts taken from reference TRBV5-4 and TRBJ2-4, reads ETGVTQSPTHLIKTRGQQVTLRCSSQSGHNTVSWYQQALGQGPQFIFQYYREEENGRGNFPPRFSGLQFPNYSSELNVNALELDDSALYLCASSLKRGPEGNIQYFGAGTRLSVL.

This clone has a single count. The J gene is TRBJ1-6, the V gene TRBV2, with 7 positions matching TRBD1. The CDR3 totals 15 residues. Germline CDR1 and CDR2: SNHLY and FYNNEI. Unmatched junction bases numbered 4, after V lost 5 bases and J lost 3 bases. The CDR3 is CASSKTGNYNSPLHF. The CDR3 region has the DNA TGTGCCAGCAGTAAGACAGGGAACTATAATTCACCCCTCCACTTT.

V and J are TRBV18 and TRBJ2-3; D may be TRBD1 (6 bases). Germline lookup yields CDR1 KGHSH and CDR2 LQKENI. The V and J ends lost 3 bases and 2 bases respectively, with 15 bases between them. The CDR3 is 16 residues long. The CDR3 region has the DNA TGTGCCAGCTCACCTCTGGCCGGACAGAACACAGATACGCAGTATTTT. This sequence encodes CASSPLAGQNTDTQYF.

A remark on this clone: Other DNA sequences in this specimen translate into the identical CDR3. J is TRBJ2-1 and V is TRBV11-3; D is perhaps TRBD1 (5 bases). The V gene lost 1 base and the J gene lost 1 base, with 8 bases spanning the gap. The CDR3 consists of 15 residues. Germline V gene sequence: CDR1 SGHNT, CDR2 YENEEA. The CDR3 here is CASSLGQGSYNEQFF. In DNA form, the CDR3 reads TGTGCCAGCAGCTTAGGGCAGGGTTCCTACAATGAGCAGTTCTTC. Together with reference TRBV11-3 and TRBJ2-1, the CDR3 gives the full variable domain: EAGVVQSPRYKIIEKKQPVAFWCNPISGHNTLYWYLQNLGQGPELLIRYENEEAVDDSQLPKDRFSAERLKGVDSTLKIQPAELGDSAVYLCASSLGQGSYNEQFFGPGTRLTVL.

The V call is TRBV19, the J call TRBJ2-1, with D tentatively TRBD2 (5 bases). The CDR3 is made up of 16 amino acids. Per the germline V gene, CDR1 is LNHDA and CDR2 is SQIVND (reference sequence). The V end lost 7 bases, the J end lost 0 bases, and 16 bases lay between the germline ends. The chain's CDR3 is CASNRVAMSSYNEQFF. Here the CDR3 DNA reads TGTGCCAGTAATCGGGTAGCGATGAGCTCCTACAATGAGCAGTTCTTC.

This chain links TRBV10-1 with TRBJ2-3, with D perhaps TRBD2 (6 bases). The CDR3 sequence is 12 residues long. In germline, CDR1 is WNHNN, CDR2 SYGVQD (reference sequence). Between the trimmed V and J ends, which lost 10 bases and 1 base, there was a span of 9 bases. CDR3 bases: TGCGCCAACGGGACTGGCACAGATACGCAGTATTTT. Its protein is CANGTGTDTQYF.

The chain is built from TRBV6-1 and TRBJ2-5, with D possibly being TRBD1 (6 bases). The germline V gene has CDR1 MNHNS and CDR2 SASEGT. Trimming pared 4 bases from V and 7 bases from J, leaving 13 bases between. The CDR3 consists of 13 residues. CDR3 loop: CASSVTTGGTQYF. The CDR3 bases are TGTGCCAGCAGTGTAACGACAGGTGGGACCCAGTACTTC.